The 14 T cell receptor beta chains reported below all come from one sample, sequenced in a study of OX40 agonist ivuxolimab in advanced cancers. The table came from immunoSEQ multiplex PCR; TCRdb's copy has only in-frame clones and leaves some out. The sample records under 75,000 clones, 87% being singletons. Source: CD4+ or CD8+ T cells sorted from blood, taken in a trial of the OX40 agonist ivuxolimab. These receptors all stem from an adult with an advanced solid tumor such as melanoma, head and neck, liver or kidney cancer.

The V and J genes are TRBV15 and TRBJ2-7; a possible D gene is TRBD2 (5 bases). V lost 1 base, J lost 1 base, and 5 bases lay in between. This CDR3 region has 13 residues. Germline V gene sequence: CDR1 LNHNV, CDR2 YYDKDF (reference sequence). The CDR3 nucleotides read TGTGCCACCAGCAGAGGAGGGTCCTACGAGCAGTACTTC. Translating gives CATSRGGSYEQYF.

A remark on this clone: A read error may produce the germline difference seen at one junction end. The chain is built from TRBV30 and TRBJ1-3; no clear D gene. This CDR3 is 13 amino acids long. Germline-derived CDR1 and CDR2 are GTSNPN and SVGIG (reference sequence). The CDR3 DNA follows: TGTGCCTGGAGTGGACAATCTGGAAACACCATGTATTTT. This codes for CAWSGQSGNTMYF.

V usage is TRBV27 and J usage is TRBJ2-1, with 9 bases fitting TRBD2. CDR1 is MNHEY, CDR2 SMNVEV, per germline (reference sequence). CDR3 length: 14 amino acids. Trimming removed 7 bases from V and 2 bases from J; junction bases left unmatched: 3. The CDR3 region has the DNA TGTGCCAGCACGCGGGAGGGGACCTACAATGAGCAGTTCTTC. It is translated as CASTREGTYNEQFF.

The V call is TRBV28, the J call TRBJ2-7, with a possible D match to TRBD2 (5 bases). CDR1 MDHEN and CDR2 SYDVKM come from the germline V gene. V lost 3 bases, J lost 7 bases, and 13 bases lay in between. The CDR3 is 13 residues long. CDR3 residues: CASSFSLAREQYF. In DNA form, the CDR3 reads TGTGCCAGCAGTTTCAGCCTAGCACGGGAGCAGTACTTC.

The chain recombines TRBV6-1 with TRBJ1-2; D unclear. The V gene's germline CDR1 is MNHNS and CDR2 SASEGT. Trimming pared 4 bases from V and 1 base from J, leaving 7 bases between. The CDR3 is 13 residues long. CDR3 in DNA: TGTGCCAGCAGTGTAGGTAATAACTATGGCTACACCTTC. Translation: CASSVGNNYGYTF.

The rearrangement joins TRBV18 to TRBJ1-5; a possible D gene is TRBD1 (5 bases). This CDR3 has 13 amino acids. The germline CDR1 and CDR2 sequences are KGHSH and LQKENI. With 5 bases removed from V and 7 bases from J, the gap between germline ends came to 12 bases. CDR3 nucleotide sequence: TGTGCCAGCTCAATGGGGCAGGAACAGCCCCAGCATTTT. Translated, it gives CASSMGQEQPQHF.

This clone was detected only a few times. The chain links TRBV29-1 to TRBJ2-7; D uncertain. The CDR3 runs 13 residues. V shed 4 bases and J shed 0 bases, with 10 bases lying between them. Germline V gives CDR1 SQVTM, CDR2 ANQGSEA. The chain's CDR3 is CSVAVGNSYEQYF. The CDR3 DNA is TGCAGCGTTGCTGTAGGGAACTCCTACGAGCAGTACTTC.

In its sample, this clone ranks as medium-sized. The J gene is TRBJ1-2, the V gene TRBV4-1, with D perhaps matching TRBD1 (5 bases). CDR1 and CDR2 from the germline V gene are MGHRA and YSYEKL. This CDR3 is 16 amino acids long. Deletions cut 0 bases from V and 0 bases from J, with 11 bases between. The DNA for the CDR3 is TGCGCCAGCAGCCAAGATTGGCAGGGATCTAACTATGGCTACACCTTC. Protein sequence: CASSQDWQGSNYGYTF.

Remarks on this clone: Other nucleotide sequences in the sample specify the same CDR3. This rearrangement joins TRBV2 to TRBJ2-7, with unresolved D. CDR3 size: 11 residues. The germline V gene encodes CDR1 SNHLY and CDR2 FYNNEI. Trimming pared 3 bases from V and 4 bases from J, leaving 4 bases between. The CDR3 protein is CASSEVYEQYF. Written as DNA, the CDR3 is TGTGCCAGCAGTGAGGTGTACGAGCAGTACTTC.

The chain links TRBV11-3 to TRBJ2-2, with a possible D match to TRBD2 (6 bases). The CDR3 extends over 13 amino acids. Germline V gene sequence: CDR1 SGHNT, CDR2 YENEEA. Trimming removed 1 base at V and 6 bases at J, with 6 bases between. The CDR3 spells CASSLGEAGELFF. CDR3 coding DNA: TGTGCCAGCAGCTTAGGGGAGGCCGGGGAGCTGTTTTTT.

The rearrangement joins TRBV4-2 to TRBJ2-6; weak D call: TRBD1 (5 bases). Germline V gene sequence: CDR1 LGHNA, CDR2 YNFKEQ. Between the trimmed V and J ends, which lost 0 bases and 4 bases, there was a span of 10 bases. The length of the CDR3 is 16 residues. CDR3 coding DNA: TGTGCCAGCAGCCAAGAAGGGGCGAGGGGGGCCAACGTCCTGACTTTC. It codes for CASSQEGARGANVLTF.

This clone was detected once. CDR3 sequence: CASSPQMGGQETQYF. The CDR3 DNA reads as TGTGCCAGCAGCCCCCAGATGGGGGGCCAAGAGACCCAGTACTTC. The chain has TRBV28 and TRBJ2-5, with D possibly matching TRBD2 (6 bases). The germline V and J ends were trimmed by 6 bases and 1 base, with 15 bases remaining between them. Looked up from germline, CDR1 is MDHEN and CDR2 is SYDVKM. The CDR3 covers 15 residues.

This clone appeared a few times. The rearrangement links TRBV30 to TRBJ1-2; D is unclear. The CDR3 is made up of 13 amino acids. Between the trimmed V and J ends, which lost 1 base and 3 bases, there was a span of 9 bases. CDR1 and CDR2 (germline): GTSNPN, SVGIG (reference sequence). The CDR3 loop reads CAWSGRRYYGYTF. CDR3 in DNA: TGTGCCTGGAGTGGACGCAGGTACTATGGCTACACCTTC.

The DNA of the CDR3 is TGTGCCAGCAGCTTGCGGCGGGAGGGGCTCGAGCAGTACTTC. Protein product: CASSLRREGLEQYF. The V and J genes are TRBV5-4 and TRBJ2-7, with 9 bases fitting TRBD2. The germline gives CDR1 SGHNT, CDR2 YYREEE (reference sequence). The CDR3 has 14 residues. The V gene end was trimmed by 1 base and the J gene end by 6 bases; junction bases not matched to a gene: 5. The variable domain in full, completed from reference TRBV5-4 and TRBJ2-7, reads ETGVTQSPTHLIKTRGQQVTLRCSSQSGHNTVSWYQQALGQGPQFIFQYYREEENGRGNFPPRFSGLQFPNYSSELNVNALELDDSALYLCASSLRREGLEQYFGPGTRLTVT.